This T cell receptor beta chain originates from a study of Graves' ophthalmopathy and Graves' hyperthyroidism. V shed 8 bases and J shed 6 bases, with 14 bases lying between them. The CDR3 totals 11 residues. Germline V gene lookup returns CDR1 SQVTM and CDR2 ANQGSEA. Amplification of the TCR beta CDR3 regions used RNA transcripts (as template). The authors performed first-round RT-PCR with HTBI primers and then a second-round multiplex PCR. Each CDR3 protein is one row after TCRdb ran MiXCR on the multiplex PCR reads. The repertoire consists of 500,000 to 800,000 distinct CDR3 sequences, with 35% to 50% occurring once and the leading ten covering over 2.5%. This clonotype was observed once.

The sequenced sample was peripheral blood. The V gene is TRBV29-1, the J gene TRBJ2-7, with D perhaps TRBD1 (5 bases). The sequence derives from an adult man with Graves' ophthalmopathy. The DNA for the CDR3 is TGCAGCTGGGGCGGAAGTGGCGAGCAGTACTTC. Translation gives CSWGGSGEQYF.